In its sample, the clone carrying this TCR beta chain was seen a few times. These data belong to a study of T cells in Graves' hyperthyroidism and ophthalmopathy. Study summary: Before any treatment, at initial diagnosis, peripheral blood was collected.

Template material for amplifying TCR beta CDR3 regions consisted of RNA transcripts. An initial round of RT-PCR targeting the TCR CDR3 relied on the HTBI primer set. MiXCR was run by TCRdb on the multiplex PCR reads, yielding one entry per CDR3 protein. The data hold about 460,000 distinct CDR3 sequences, with under 25% observed a single time. The CDR3 is 14 residues long. V lost 5 bases to trimming and J lost 5 bases, with 14 bases between them. Germline CDR1 KGHDR, CDR2 SFDVKD. Subjects with ophthalmopathy showed a Clinical Activity Score no lower than 3, a NOSPECS grade no lower than 4, and a duration shorter than 3 months. Clinical symptoms, serum thyroxine, TRAb, thyroid ultrasound and orbital computed tomography established diagnosis.

The V call is TRBV24-1, the J call TRBJ2-5, with D perhaps given as TRBD1 or TRBD2 (5 bases each). The sequence was obtained from a woman between 70 and 85 years old with Graves' ophthalmopathy. Source material: blood. The CDR3 DNA reads as TGTGCCACCAGTGGTACGGGACCCACGGAGACCCAGTACTTC. This gives the protein CATSGTGPTETQYF.